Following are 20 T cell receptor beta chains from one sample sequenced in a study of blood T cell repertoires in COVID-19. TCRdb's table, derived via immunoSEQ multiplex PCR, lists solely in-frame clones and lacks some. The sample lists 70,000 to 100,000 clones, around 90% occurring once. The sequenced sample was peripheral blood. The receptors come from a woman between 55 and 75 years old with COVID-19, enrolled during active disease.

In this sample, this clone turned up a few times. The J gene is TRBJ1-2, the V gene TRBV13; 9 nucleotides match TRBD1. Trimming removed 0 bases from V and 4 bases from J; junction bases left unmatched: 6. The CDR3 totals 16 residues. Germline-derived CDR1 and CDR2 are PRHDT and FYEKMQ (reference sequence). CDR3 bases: TGTGCCAGCAGCTTAGGGACCGGACAGGGGACCTATGGCTACACCTTC. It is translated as CASSLGTGQGTYGYTF.

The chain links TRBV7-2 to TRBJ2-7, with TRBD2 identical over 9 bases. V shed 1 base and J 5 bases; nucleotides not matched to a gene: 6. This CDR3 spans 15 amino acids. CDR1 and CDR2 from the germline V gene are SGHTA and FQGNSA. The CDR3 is CASSLERGVSHEQYF. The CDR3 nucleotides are TGTGCCAGCAGCTTAGAGCGGGGGGTTTCCCACGAGCAGTACTTC.

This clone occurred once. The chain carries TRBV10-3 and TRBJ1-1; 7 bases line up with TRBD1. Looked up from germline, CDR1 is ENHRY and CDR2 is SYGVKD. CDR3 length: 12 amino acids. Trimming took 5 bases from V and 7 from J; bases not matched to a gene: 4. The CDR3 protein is CAISPTGLEAFF. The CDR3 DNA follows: TGTGCCATCAGTCCGACAGGGCTTGAAGCTTTCTTT.

The CDR3 is CASGLAVNYGYTF. CDR3 in DNA: TGTGCTAGTGGTTTGGCTGTAAACTATGGCTACACCTTC. The chain is built from TRBV12-5 and TRBJ1-2; D gene uncertain. V lost 1 base to trimming and J lost 2 bases, with 5 bases between them. Germline V gene data show CDR1 as LGHNT and CDR2 as FRNRAP. This CDR3 contains 13 residues.

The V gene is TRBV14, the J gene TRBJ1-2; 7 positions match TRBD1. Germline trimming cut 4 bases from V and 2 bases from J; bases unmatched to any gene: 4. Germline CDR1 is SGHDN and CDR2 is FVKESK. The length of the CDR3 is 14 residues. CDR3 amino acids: CASSRTQGNYGYTF. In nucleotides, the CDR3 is TGTGCCAGCAGCCGGACACAGGGGAACTATGGCTACACCTTC.

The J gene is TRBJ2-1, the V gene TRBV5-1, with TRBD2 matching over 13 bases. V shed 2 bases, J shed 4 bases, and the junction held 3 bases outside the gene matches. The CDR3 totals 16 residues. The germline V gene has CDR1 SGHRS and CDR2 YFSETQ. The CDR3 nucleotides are TGCGCCAGCAGCTTTCTACTAGCGGGGGGGTACAATGAGCAGTTCTTC. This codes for CASSFLLAGGYNEQFF.

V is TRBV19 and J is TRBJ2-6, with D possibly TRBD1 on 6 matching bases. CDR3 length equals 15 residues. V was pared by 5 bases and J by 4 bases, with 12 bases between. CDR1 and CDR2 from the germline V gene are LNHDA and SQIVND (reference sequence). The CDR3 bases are TGTGCCAGTAGTTCCAGGGGTCCCGGGGCCAACGTCCTGACTTTC. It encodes CASSSRGPGANVLTF. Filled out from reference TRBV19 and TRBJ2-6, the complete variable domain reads DGGITQSPKYLFRKEGQNVTLSCEQNLNHDAMYWYRQDPGQGLRLIYYSQIVNDFQKGDIAEGYSVSREKKESFPLTVTSAQKNPTAFYLCASSSRGPGANVLTFGAGSRLTVL.

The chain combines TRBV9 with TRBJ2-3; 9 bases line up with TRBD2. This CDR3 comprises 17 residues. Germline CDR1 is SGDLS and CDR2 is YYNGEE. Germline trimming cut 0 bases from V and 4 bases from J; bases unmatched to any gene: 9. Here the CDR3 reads CASSVALSSGGPDTQYF. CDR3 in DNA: TGTGCCAGCAGCGTAGCCTTGAGTAGCGGGGGCCCAGATACGCAGTATTTT.

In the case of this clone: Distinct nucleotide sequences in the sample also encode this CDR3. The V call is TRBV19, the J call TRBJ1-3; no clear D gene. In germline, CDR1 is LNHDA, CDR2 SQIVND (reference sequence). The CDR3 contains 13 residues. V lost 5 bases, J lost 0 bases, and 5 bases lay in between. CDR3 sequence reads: CASSGSSGNTIYF. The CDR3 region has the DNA TGTGCCAGTAGTGGCAGCTCTGGAAACACCATATATTTT.

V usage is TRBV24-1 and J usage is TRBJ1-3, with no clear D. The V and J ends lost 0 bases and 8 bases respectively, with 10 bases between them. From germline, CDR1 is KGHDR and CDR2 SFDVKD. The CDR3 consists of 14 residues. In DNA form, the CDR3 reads TGTGCCACCAGTGATTTGCAGAGGGTAGACACCATATATTTT. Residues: CATSDLQRVDTIYF.

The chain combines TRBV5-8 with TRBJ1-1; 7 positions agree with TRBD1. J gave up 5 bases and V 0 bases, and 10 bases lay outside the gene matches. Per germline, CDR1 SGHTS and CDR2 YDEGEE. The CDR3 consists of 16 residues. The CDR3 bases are TGTGCCAGCAGCTTGGGGATCGACAGGGTCGGAACTGAAGCTTTCTTT. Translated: CASSLGIDRVGTEAFF. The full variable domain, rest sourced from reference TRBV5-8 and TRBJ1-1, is EAGVTQSPTHLIKTRGQQATLRCSPISGHTSVYWYQQALGLGLQFLLWYDEGEERNRGNFPPRFSGRQFPNYSSELNVNALELEDSALYLCASSLGIDRVGTEAFFGQGTRLTVV.

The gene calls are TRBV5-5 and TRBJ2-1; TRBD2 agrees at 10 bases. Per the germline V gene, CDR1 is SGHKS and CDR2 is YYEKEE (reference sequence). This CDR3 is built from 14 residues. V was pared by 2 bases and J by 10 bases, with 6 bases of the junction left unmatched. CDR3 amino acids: CASSFLAGAAEQFF. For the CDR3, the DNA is TGTGCCAGCAGCTTTCTAGCGGGGGCGGCGGAGCAGTTCTTC.

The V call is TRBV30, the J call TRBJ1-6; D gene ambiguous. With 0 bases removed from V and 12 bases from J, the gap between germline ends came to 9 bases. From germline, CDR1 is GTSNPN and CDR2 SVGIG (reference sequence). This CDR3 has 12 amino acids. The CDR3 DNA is TGTGCCTGGAGTGTAAGCCGCGGACCCCTCCACTTT. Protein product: CAWSVSRGPLHF.

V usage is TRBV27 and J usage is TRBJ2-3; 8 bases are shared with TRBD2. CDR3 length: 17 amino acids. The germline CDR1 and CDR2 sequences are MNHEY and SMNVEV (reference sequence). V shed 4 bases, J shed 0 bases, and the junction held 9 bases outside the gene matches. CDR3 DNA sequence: TGTGCCAGCAGTTCCCGGGGGGGCCTAACTAGCACAGATACGCAGTATTTT. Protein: CASSSRGGLTSTDTQYF.

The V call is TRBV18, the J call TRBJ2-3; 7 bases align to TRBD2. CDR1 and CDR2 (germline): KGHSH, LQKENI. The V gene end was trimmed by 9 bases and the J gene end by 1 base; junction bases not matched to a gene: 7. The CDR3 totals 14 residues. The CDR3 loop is CASSGLAGTDTQYF. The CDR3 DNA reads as TGTGCCAGTTCTGGGCTAGCGGGCACAGATACGCAGTATTTT.

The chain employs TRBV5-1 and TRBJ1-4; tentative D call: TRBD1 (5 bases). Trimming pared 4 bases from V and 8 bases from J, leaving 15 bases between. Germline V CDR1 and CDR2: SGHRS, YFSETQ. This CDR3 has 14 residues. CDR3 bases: TGCGCCAGCAGCCCGGGACTAGAAGTGGAAAAACTGTTTTTT. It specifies CASSPGLEVEKLFF.

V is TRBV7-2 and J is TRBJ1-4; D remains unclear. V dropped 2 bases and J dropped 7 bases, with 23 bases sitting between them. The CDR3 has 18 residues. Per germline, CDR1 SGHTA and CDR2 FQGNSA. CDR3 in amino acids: CASSLLGQAGRYGEKLFF. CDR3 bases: TGTGCCAGCAGCTTACTGGGTCAGGCCGGCCGGTATGGTGAAAAACTGTTTTTT.

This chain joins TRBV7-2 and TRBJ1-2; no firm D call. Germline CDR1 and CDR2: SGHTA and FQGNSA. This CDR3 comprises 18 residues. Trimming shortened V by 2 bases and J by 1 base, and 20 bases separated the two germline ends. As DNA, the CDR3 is TGTGCCAGCAGCTTAACCCCAACGGGTCAGAGAGTTAACTATGGCTACACCTTC. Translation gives CASSLTPTGQRVNYGYTF.

CDR3 nucleotides: TGTGCCAGCAGCTTGGAGTCGACAGTCTACGGCTACACCTTC. It encodes CASSLESTVYGYTF. V gene TRBV5-6 combines with J gene TRBJ1-2, with D perhaps TRBD1 (5 bases). V was clipped by 0 bases and J by 8 bases, with 14 bases between them. The CDR3 covers 14 residues. Germline CDR1 SGHDT, CDR2 YYEEEE.

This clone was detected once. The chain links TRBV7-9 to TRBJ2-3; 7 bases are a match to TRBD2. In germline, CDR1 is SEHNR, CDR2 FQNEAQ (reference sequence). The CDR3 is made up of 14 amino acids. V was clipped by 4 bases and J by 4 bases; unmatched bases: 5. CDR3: CASSSRRGADTQYF. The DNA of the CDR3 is TGTGCCAGCAGCTCTCGTCGGGGGGCAGATACGCAGTATTTT.